A selection of T cell receptor beta chains follows, all from one sample in a study of T cells in localized non-small cell lung cancer. Libraries were prepared by immunoSEQ multiplex PCR; TCRdb keeps only in-frame clonotypes and omits some of them. The repertoire includes tens of thousands of clones, about 92% of them detected once, and 2.1% sits in the top ten. The specimen was peripheral blood, collected before any cancer treatment. The receptors derive from a female donor of 60 years or more with stage I lung adenocarcinoma. CDR3s include the opening cysteine and the closing phenylalanine or tryptophan. D genes are given only for firm matches. Expanded clones get a size class; other rows say once, few or many, or leave the size out.

V gene	clone size	D gene	J gene	CDR3 length	CDR3 protein	CDR3 DNA
TRBV7-6	.	.	TRBJ1-1	15	CASKRFYSGRGKAFF	TGTGCCAGCAAGAGATTTTATTCGGGCCGGGGCAAAGCTTTCTTT
TRBV19	once	.	TRBJ2-7	13	CASSTDVAYEQYF	TGTGCCAGTAGTACTGACGTGGCTTACGAGCAGTACTTC
TRBV5-1	.	TRBD1	TRBJ2-2	15	CASSLGTGSTGELFF	TGCGCCAGCAGCTTAGGGACAGGGAGCACCGGGGAGCTGTTTTTT
TRBV30	.	.	TRBJ1-1	12	CAWSQENTEAFF	TGTGCCTGGAGTCAGGAGAACACTGAAGCTTTCTTT
TRBV6-5	.	.	TRBJ1-1	14	CASSSSRGRTEAFF	TGTGCCAGCAGTTCTTCAAGGGGCCGCACTGAAGCTTTCTTT
TRBV19	.	.	TRBJ1-1	15	CASSIGSQGGTEAFF	TGTGCCAGTAGTATTGGATCACAGGGAGGGACTGAAGCTTTCTTT
TRBV7-9	.	.	TRBJ2-1	12	CASSLYDNEQFF	TGTGCCAGCAGCTTATATGACAATGAGCAGTTCTTC
TRBV19	.	TRBD1	TRBJ2-7	13	CASSMGQGKEQYF	TGTGCCAGTAGTATGGGACAGGGGAAGGAGCAGTACTTC
TRBV5-1	.	.	TRBJ2-7	13	CASNGQGPYEQYF	TGCGCCAGCAATGGGCAGGGTCCCTACGAGCAGTACTTC
TRBV4-1	.	.	TRBJ1-4	14	CASSHRDRTEKLFF	TGCGCCAGCAGCCACCGGGACCGGACTGAAAAACTGTTTTTT
TRBV9	.	.	TRBJ1-3	14	CASSVARDRNTIYF	TGTGCCAGCAGCGTGGCCAGGGACAGAAACACCATATATTTT
TRBV4-1	.	TRBD1	TRBJ2-3	15	CASRVWDSSTDTQYF	TGCGCCAGCAGGGTGTGGGACAGCAGCACAGATACGCAGTATTTT
TRBV2	.	.	TRBJ2-5	13	CASSGTARETQYF	TGTGCCAGCAGTGGGACGGCCAGGGAGACCCAGTACTTC
TRBV7-9	.	.	TRBJ2-3	12	CASSFYPDTQYF	TGTGCCAGCAGCTTCTATCCAGATACGCAGTATTTT
TRBV27	few	.	TRBJ1-5	16	CASTSRDLLGNQPQHF	TGTGCCAGCACCTCCCGGGATCTATTGGGCAATCAGCCCCAGCATTTT
TRBV6-1	.	.	TRBJ1-2	13	CASIVRGMGGYTF	TGTGCCAGCATCGTCAGGGGTATGGGTGGCTACACCTTC
TRBV19	.	.	TRBJ1-6	15	CASSIEGRGTSPLHF	TGTGCCAGTAGTATAGAGGGGAGAGGGACTTCACCCCTCCACTTT
TRBV5-1	.	TRBD2	TRBJ2-5	16	CASSPRTSGGTETQYF	TGCGCCAGCAGCCCGCGGACTAGCGGGGGGACGGAGACCCAGTACTTC
TRBV6-1	.	.	TRBJ1-2	13	CASSPRQDYGYTF	TGTGCCAGCAGTCCCCGTCAGGACTATGGCTACACCTTC
TRBV9	.	.	TRBJ1-1	15	CASSVGGQGNTEAFF	TGTGCCAGCAGCGTAGGAGGCCAGGGGAACACTGAAGCTTTCTTT
TRBV29-1	.	.	TRBJ1-4	14	CSVGGGLTNEKLFF	TGCAGCGTGGGCGGGGGGTTAACTAATGAAAAACTGTTTTTT
TRBV7-8	.	.	TRBJ1-1	13	CASSLLGGAEAFF	TGTGCCAGCAGTCTTCTAGGGGGTGCTGAAGCTTTCTTT